This T cell receptor beta chain stems from a study of blood T cell repertoires in COVID-19. For the study at large: Acute and convalescent COVID-19 specimens originated in the United States, Italy and Spain. Sources were T cells, B-cell-depleted T cells, or PBMCs; the material itself was cDNA or gDNA.

Germline V lookup: CDR1 MGHDK, CDR2 SYGVNS. This CDR3 has 14 amino acids. How the authors handled the data: Reference gene primers were amplified, and this amplification served to estimate nucleated cell counts. Sequenced by immunoSEQ multiplex PCR; TCRdb stores in-frame clones only, minus some. V, J and clone size are those of that table, while D and trimming were read from the DNA. The sample consists of approximately 44,000 clones, about 85% of them appearing once. Notes on this clone: One end of the junction does not line up with germline, which may come from a read error.

The sequence came from a man aged 60 to 69 with acute or convalescent COVID-19. Source material: peripheral blood. This chain joins TRBV25-1 and TRBJ1-1; 10 bases line up with TRBD1. The chain's CDR3 is CASSEDRGNAEAFF. In DNA, the CDR3 is TGTGCCAGCAGTGAGGACAGGGGGAACGCTGAAGCTTTCTTT.